A single sample is the source of the 16 T cell receptor beta chains below, sequenced in a study of T cell responses to AZD1222 COVID-19 vaccine. Only in-frame clones appear in the TCRdb table, and some are missing; sequencing was by immunoSEQ multiplex PCR. The sample holds 150,000 to 200,000 clones, around 92% seen once. The sequenced sample was peripheral blood, obtained on day 0 of AZD1222 vaccination. Receptors originate from an adult in good health.

CDR3 sequence: CASSDTRSMNTEAFF. CDR3 DNA sequence: TGTGCCAGCAGCGATACCAGGAGTATGAACACTGAAGCTTTCTTT. The chain has TRBV7-2 and TRBJ1-1; D is unclear. Trimming left V 5 bases short and J 0 bases short, with 13 bases between. Germline lookup yields CDR1 SGHTA and CDR2 FQGNSA. There are 15 residues in the CDR3.

CDR3 residues: CASSYSTGTGQSNQPQHF. The CDR3 DNA reads as TGTGCCAGCAGTTACTCGACGGGGACAGGGCAGAGCAATCAGCCCCAGCATTTT. V gene TRBV6-2 or TRBV6-3 combines with J gene TRBJ1-5; 9 nucleotides agree with TRBD1. Germline values: CDR1 MNHEY, CDR2 SVGEGT. V was clipped by 0 bases and J by 1 base; unmatched bases: 7. The CDR3 sequence is 18 residues long.

The chain links TRBV27 to TRBJ2-3; 12 bases match TRBD2. The length of the CDR3 is 15 residues. The germline CDR1 and CDR2 sequences are MNHEY and SMNVEV (reference sequence). V dropped 3 bases and J dropped 3; count of bases not matched to a gene: 1. CDR3 region: CASSFLAGGTDTQYF. CDR3 bases: TGTGCCAGCAGTTTCCTAGCGGGAGGGACAGATACGCAGTATTTT.

The V gene is TRBV9, the J gene TRBJ1-4; D is possibly TRBD1 (5 bases). This CDR3 is 12 amino acids long. V gave up 4 bases and J gave up 10 bases, with 11 bases separating them. The germline V gene has CDR1 SGDLS and CDR2 YYNGEE. CDR3 DNA sequence: TGTGCCAGCAGCCCCCGGGGGGGAAAACTGTTTTTT. It specifies CASSPRGGKLFF.

V gene TRBV2 combines with J gene TRBJ1-5; D ambiguous. Deletions cut 5 bases from V and 2 bases from J, with 13 bases between. Per germline, CDR1 SNHLY and CDR2 FYNNEI. This CDR3 has 15 amino acids. The chain's CDR3 is CASSSGTTGNQPQHF. CDR3 nucleotides: TGTGCCAGCAGTTCGGGTACTACAGGCAATCAGCCCCAGCATTTT.

CDR3 bases: TGTGCCAGCAGCCCAGGGGGCGGCAATCAGCCCCAGCATTTT. It yields the protein CASSPGGGNQPQHF. The rearrangement joins TRBV5-4 to TRBJ1-5; TRBD1 aligns across 8 bases. The J segment lost 2 bases and the V segment lost 4 bases, leaving 2 bases of the junction unmatched. The CDR3 is made up of 14 amino acids. Looked up from germline, CDR1 is SGHNT and CDR2 is YYREEE (reference sequence).

The chain uses TRBV5-8 and TRBJ1-2; D perhaps matches TRBD1 (5 bases). Germline CDR1 and CDR2: SGHTS and YDEGEE. Trimming pared 7 bases from V and 7 bases from J, leaving 17 bases between. This CDR3 is built from 13 residues. This CDR3 reads CASYGAARSGYTF. Here the CDR3 DNA reads TGTGCCAGCTATGGGGCCGCCCGGAGTGGCTACACCTTC.

This rearrangement joins TRBV30 to TRBJ1-5; tentative D call: TRBD1 (6 bases). The CDR3 sequence is 13 residues long. Per the germline V gene, CDR1 is GTSNPN and CDR2 is SVGIG (reference sequence). The V and J ends lost 2 bases and 6 bases respectively, with 11 bases between them. The CDR3 sequence is CAWSTGLGQPQHF. DNA of the CDR3: TGTGCCTGGAGTACAGGGTTGGGTCAGCCCCAGCATTTT.

The chain recombines TRBV7-9 with TRBJ1-5; D unresolved. The CDR3 consists of 13 residues. The germline V gene encodes CDR1 SEHNR and CDR2 FQNEAQ (reference sequence). V shed 6 bases and J shed 2 bases, with 8 bases lying between them. The CDR3 loop is CASSPARNQPQHF. In nucleotides, the CDR3 is TGTGCCAGCAGTCCCGCCCGCAATCAGCCCCAGCATTTT.

This rearrangement joins TRBV6-5 to TRBJ2-7, with 9 bases identical to TRBD2. V was pared by 2 bases and J by 4 bases, with 6 bases of the junction left unmatched. Germline CDR1 and CDR2: MNHEY and SVGAGI. The CDR3 runs to 15 residues. The CDR3 DNA reads as TGTGCCAGCAGTTACGGTAGCGGGAGAGGTTACGAGCAGTACTTC. Its translation: CASSYGSGRGYEQYF.

V gene TRBV20-1 combines with J gene TRBJ2-7, with 7 positions matching TRBD1. Germline CDR1 and CDR2: DFQATT and SNEGSKA (reference sequence). The CDR3 extends over 11 amino acids. V shed 6 bases, J shed 6 bases, and the junction held 5 bases outside the gene matches. The CDR3 protein is CSASGQSEQYF. The CDR3 DNA is TGCAGTGCCTCGGGACAGTCCGAGCAGTACTTC.

The genes are TRBV5-1 and TRBJ1-1, with D uncertain. The CDR3 contains 16 residues. CDR1 and CDR2 (germline): SGHRS, YFSETQ. Deletions cut 2 bases from V and 1 base from J, with 15 bases between. The CDR3 DNA follows: TGCGCCAGCAGCTTAGCAACTGGGGTTGGGAACACTGAAGCTTTCTTT. Its translation: CASSLATGVGNTEAFF. Variable domain in full (rest from reference TRBV5-1 and TRBJ1-1): KAGVTQTPRYLIKTRGQQVTLSCSPISGHRSVSWYQQTPGQGLQFLFEYFSETQRNKGNFPGRFSGRQFSNSRSEMNVSTLELGDSALYLCASSLATGVGNTEAFFGQGTRLTVV.

The chain has TRBV11-1 and TRBJ1-6; D call uncertain. V shed 2 bases and J shed 10 bases, with 15 bases lying between them. CDR3 length: 15 amino acids. The germline V gene has CDR1 SGHAT and CDR2 FQDESV (reference sequence). Here the CDR3 reads CASSLSVGQESPLHF. CDR3 bases: TGTGCCAGCAGCTTATCGGTCGGCCAGGAGTCACCCCTCCACTTT. Looking up the rest from reference TRBV11-1 and TRBJ1-6 gives the full variable domain: EAEVAQSPRYKITEKSQAVAFWCDPISGHATLYWYRQILGQGPELLVQFQDESVVDDSQLPKDRFSAERLKGVDSTLKIQPAELGDSAMYLCASSLSVGQESPLHFGNGTRLTVT.

The chain is built from TRBV11-3 and TRBJ2-2, with TRBD2 matching 11 bases. V lost 7 bases, J lost 4 bases, and 11 bases stayed unmatched. Germline values: CDR1 SGHNT, CDR2 YENEEA. The CDR3 has 17 amino acids. Here the CDR3 reads CASKATSGSGGTGELFF. Written as DNA, the CDR3 is TGTGCCAGCAAAGCCACTAGCGGGAGCGGGGGCACCGGGGAGCTGTTTTTT.

This rearrangement joins TRBV7-2 to TRBJ1-6; 7 positions agree with TRBD1. Germline V CDR1 and CDR2: SGHTA, FQGNSA. This CDR3 has 16 amino acids. The V gene end was trimmed by 0 bases and the J gene end by 7 bases; junction bases not matched to a gene: 6. The CDR3 spells CASSLAGGQANSPLHF. CDR3 bases: TGTGCCAGCAGCTTAGCGGGCGGACAGGCAAATTCACCCCTCCACTTT. The full variable domain, with the rest looked up from reference TRBV7-2 and TRBJ1-6, is GAGVSQSPSNKVTEKGKDVELRCDPISGHTALYWYRQSLGQGLEFLIYFQGNSAPDKSGLPSDRFSAERTGGSVSTLTIQRTQQEDSAVYLCASSLAGGQANSPLHFGNGTRLTVT.

CDR3 DNA: TGTGCCAGCAGCTTAACTAGCGGGTACAATGAGCAGTTCTTC. The encoded protein is CASSLTSGYNEQFF. The J gene is TRBJ2-1, the V gene TRBV7-8, with TRBD2 matching over 9 bases. Unmatched junction bases numbered 0, after V lost 2 bases and J lost 4 bases. CDR3 size: 14 residues. In germline, CDR1 is SGHVS, CDR2 FQNEAQ.